A single sample gave rise to the 26 T cell receptor beta chains below, sequenced in a study of shared clonotypes between healthy human individuals. TCRdb keeps only in-frame clones here, not all; method: immunoSEQ multiplex PCR. The profile shows about 700,000 clones, around 92% of them singletons. CD45RO-negative CD8 cells positively selected for CCR7 made up the naive population, which excluded terminally differentiated effector memory CD45RA+ cells. Sequenced sample: naive CD8+ T cells sorted from blood. These TCRs come from a man aged 25 to 40 in good health.

The chain carries TRBV9 and TRBJ2-1, with 7 bases that match TRBD2. Germline values: CDR1 SGDLS, CDR2 YYNGEE. The CDR3 has 15 amino acids. V shed 3 bases, J shed 0 bases, and the junction held 3 bases outside the gene matches. The CDR3 sequence: CASSAGEGSYNEQFF. In DNA form, the CDR3 reads TGTGCCAGCAGCGCTGGGGAGGGCTCCTACAATGAGCAGTTCTTC.

The chain recombines TRBV23-1 with TRBJ2-3; D is perhaps TRBD1 or TRBD2 (5 bases each). TRBV23-1 is assigned to the ORF class and has an uncertain function. The CDR3 is made up of 17 amino acids. Trimming took off 4 bases at V and 3 bases at J, with 20 bases between the two ends. The DNA for the CDR3 is TGCGCCAGCAGTCCGGGACCCGGGACGGCGAGGACAGATACGCAGTATTTT. This codes for CASSPGPGTARTDTQYF.

The rearrangement joins TRBV5-1 to TRBJ1-3; the D is unclear. The length of the CDR3 is 15 residues. Germline lookup yields CDR1 SGHRS and CDR2 YFSETQ. V was clipped by 0 bases and J by 0 bases, with 7 bases between them. This CDR3 is CASSLEGSSGNTIYF. In DNA form, the CDR3 reads TGCGCCAGCAGCTTGGAGGGTTCCTCTGGAAACACCATATATTTT.

The V and J genes are TRBV27 and TRBJ2-1, with D possibly matching TRBD1 (5 bases). Trimming removed 2 bases from V and 7 bases from J, with 9 bases in between. Germline assignment: CDR1 MNHEY and CDR2 SMNVEV (reference sequence). This CDR3 has 13 residues. This CDR3 is CASSLDQGNEQFF. CDR3 DNA: TGTGCCAGCAGTTTAGACCAGGGTAATGAGCAGTTCTTC.

This clone was seen only once. V usage is TRBV13 and J usage is TRBJ2-7; possible D gene TRBD2, 6 bases. The CDR3 contains 14 residues. The V gene lost 3 bases and the J gene lost 3 bases, with 12 bases spanning the gap. Germline V lookup: CDR1 PRHDT, CDR2 FYEKMQ (reference sequence). CDR3 DNA sequence: TGTGCCAGCAGCTTCACGGGAGTTGACTACGAGCAGTACTTC. Its translation: CASSFTGVDYEQYF.

This clone occurred a few times. The gene calls are TRBV9 and TRBJ1-2; no firm D call. V lost 2 bases and J lost 5, with 10 bases in between. The CDR3 consists of 13 residues. CDR1 is SGDLS, CDR2 YYNGEE, per germline. CDR3 bases: TGTGCCAGCAGCGTCGCGGACGCTTATGGCTACACCTTC. Its protein product is CASSVADAYGYTF.

The CDR3 protein is CASSQENVLGAETQYF. The CDR3 nucleotides read TGCGCCAGCAGCCAAGAGAACGTACTGGGGGCAGAGACCCAGTACTTC. The genes are TRBV4-1 and TRBJ2-5, with a possible D match to TRBD1 (6 bases). The CDR3 consists of 16 residues. From germline, CDR1 is MGHRA and CDR2 YSYEKL. V shed 0 bases and J shed 4 bases, with 15 bases lying between them.

The rearrangement joins TRBV7-3 to TRBJ2-3; 12 bases are a match to TRBD2. There are 17 residues in the CDR3. J gave up 0 bases and V 5 bases, and 6 bases lay outside the gene matches. The germline V gene encodes CDR1 SGHTA and CDR2 FQGTGA. The CDR3 DNA sequence: TGTGCCAGCAGCGCCCCGACTAGCGGGAGTAGCACAGATACGCAGTATTTT. Amino acid sequence: CASSAPTSGSSTDTQYF.

The chain couples TRBV7-9 to TRBJ2-1, with 9 bases fitting TRBD1. Germline CDR1 SEHNR, CDR2 FQNEAQ (reference sequence). V was clipped by 3 bases and J by 5 bases; unmatched bases: 5. This CDR3 comprises 15 residues. DNA of the CDR3: TGTGCCAGCAGCTTTCCGGACAGGGGACACAATGAGCAGTTCTTC. It encodes CASSFPDRGHNEQFF.

The chain couples TRBV2 to TRBJ1-4; a possible D gene is TRBD1 (5 bases). From germline, CDR1 is SNHLY and CDR2 FYNNEI. V was pared by 6 bases and J by 8 bases, with 10 bases between. CDR3 size: 12 residues. Written as DNA, the CDR3 is TGTGCCAGCAGGGGGACCGTCGAAAAACTGTTTTTT. Its translation is CASRGTVEKLFF.

The chain combines TRBV4-2 with TRBJ2-7, with D maybe TRBD2 (7 bases). The CDR3 totals 14 residues. Looked up from germline, CDR1 is LGHNA and CDR2 is YNFKEQ. With 0 bases removed from V and 4 bases from J, the gap between germline ends came to 10 bases. CDR3 region: CASSQDRGGYEQYF. The CDR3 nucleotides are TGTGCCAGCAGCCAAGATAGGGGGGGGTACGAGCAGTACTTC.

The V call is TRBV19, the J call TRBJ2-1; 11 bases line up with TRBD2. This CDR3 has 16 amino acids. The trim removed 3 bases at V and 1 base at J, leaving 2 bases unmatched. Looked up from germline, CDR1 is LNHDA and CDR2 is SQIVND (reference sequence). DNA for the CDR3: TGTGCCAGTAGTATCGGGACTAGCGGTTCCTACAATGAGCAGTTCTTC. This translates into CASSIGTSGSYNEQFF.

This rearrangement joins TRBV2 to TRBJ2-7, with D hard to call. The CDR3 runs to 14 residues. Trimming cost V 6 bases and J 4 bases, with 16 bases left between them. Germline values: CDR1 SNHLY, CDR2 FYNNEI. The DNA of the CDR3 is TGTGCCAGCAGCGGCCTGACTGGCGTTTACGAGCAGTACTTC. Protein product: CASSGLTGVYEQYF.

J is TRBJ1-5 and V is TRBV7-9; no clear D gene. The CDR3 totals 15 residues. Deletions cut 5 bases from V and 7 bases from J, with 18 bases between. Germline V gene data show CDR1 as SEHNR and CDR2 as FQNEAQ (reference sequence). The CDR3 loop is CASSPAGVRRQPQHF. The DNA for the CDR3 is TGTGCCAGCAGCCCTGCGGGCGTTCGGCGCCAGCCCCAGCATTTT.

This chain connects TRBV27 to TRBJ2-1, with D tentatively TRBD1 or TRBD2 (5 bases each). CDR3 length: 15 residues. Trimming stripped 5 bases from V and 8 bases from J, with 19 bases between. Germline V CDR1 and CDR2: MNHEY, SMNVEV (reference sequence). The CDR3 here is CASSEVGPRRDEQFF. CDR3 in DNA: TGTGCCAGCAGTGAGGTGGGACCCAGAAGAGATGAGCAGTTCTTC.

The rearrangement uses TRBV29-1 and TRBJ2-3; TRBD1 might be the D (6 bases). V lost 6 bases, J lost 3 bases, and 28 bases lay in between. The CDR3 runs 18 residues. Germline CDR1 is SQVTM and CDR2 is ANQGSEA. Written as DNA, the CDR3 is TGCAGCGTCAGGGGCCTCCCCGGGCCCCGCGAGAGTACAGATACGCAGTATTTT. It translates to CSVRGLPGPRESTDTQYF.

The rearrangement uses TRBV28 and TRBJ2-5; D gene uncertain. The CDR3 sequence is 14 residues long. V lost 2 bases and J lost 5, with 12 bases in between. From germline, CDR1 is MDHEN and CDR2 SYDVKM. Here the CDR3 DNA reads TGTGCCAGCAGTTTAGTACCGACGTGGGAGACCCAGTACTTC. It codes for CASSLVPTWETQYF. Supplemented by reference TRBV28 and TRBJ2-5, the full variable domain reads DVKVTQSSRYLVKRTGEKVFLECVQDMDHENMFWYRQDPGLGLRLIYFSYDVKMKEKGDIPEGYSVSREKKERFSLILESASTNQTSMYLCASSLVPTWETQYFGPGTRLLVL.

The V call is TRBV7-6, the J call TRBJ2-3; D is perhaps TRBD1 or TRBD2 (6 bases each). CDR1 is SGHVS and CDR2 is FNYEAQ in the germline V gene. This CDR3 spans 14 amino acids. V lost 3 bases and J 2 bases, leaving 9 bases between the germline ends. The CDR3, as DNA: TGTGCCAGCAGCTTGGGGGGCCTCACAGATACGCAGTATTTT. Its protein product is CASSLGGLTDTQYF.

The J gene is TRBJ2-1, the V gene TRBV19; D possibly corresponds to TRBD1 (6 bases). The V end was cut by 8 bases, the J end by 2 bases, with 16 bases between. From germline, CDR1 is LNHDA and CDR2 SQIVND (reference sequence). This CDR3 spans 15 amino acids. The CDR3 DNA is TGTGCCAGTCAGGGGCGGGCGAGAGCCTACAATGAGCAGTTCTTC. This encodes CASQGRARAYNEQFF.

The CDR3 nucleotides read TGCGCCAGCAGCCAAGTACGCGGGACAGGCATCTACGAGCAGTACTTC. Translated, it gives CASSQVRGTGIYEQYF. The V call is TRBV4-1, the J call TRBJ2-7, with 8 bases identical to TRBD1. The ends lost 1 base at V and 3 bases at J; junction bases unmatched: 8. Germline CDR1 reads MGHRA; CDR2 reads YSYEKL. CDR3 length: 16 residues.

The chain joins TRBV9 to TRBJ2-1; perhaps TRBD1 as D (5 bases). Trimming took off 1 base at V and 10 bases at J, with 27 bases between the two ends. Germline V gene data show CDR1 as SGDLS and CDR2 as YYNGEE. The CDR3 runs to 18 residues. The CDR3 DNA sequence: TGTGCCAGCAGCGTATCGGTGGCAGGGCCCGAAGGGAATGAGGAGCAGTTCTTC. Amino acid sequence: CASSVSVAGPEGNEEQFF.

J is TRBJ2-2 and V is TRBV27, with 7 bases identical to TRBD1. The CDR3 contains 20 residues. CDR1 and CDR2 from the germline V gene are MNHEY and SMNVEV (reference sequence). The V and J ends lost 8 bases and 4 bases, in that order; junction bases with no gene match: 25. CDR3 nucleotide sequence: TGTGCCAGCGCCTGGTTGAAGGGGGCTAGGTCTAGCCTGGGCACCGGGGAGCTGTTTTTT. Encoded protein: CASAWLKGARSSLGTGELFF.

This clone occurred once. The rearrangement links TRBV6-5 to TRBJ2-7, with D possibly being TRBD1 (6 bases). V was cut by 10 bases and J by 2 bases, with 12 bases left in between. CDR3 size: 12 residues. Germline CDR1 MNHEY, CDR2 SVGAGI. The CDR3: CATRTETYEQYF. Written as DNA, the CDR3 is TGTGCCACCCGGACAGAAACCTACGAGCAGTACTTC.

The rearrangement joins TRBV7-2 to TRBJ2-1; unclear D gene. The V end lost 5 bases, the J end lost 4 bases, and 6 bases lay between the germline ends. This CDR3 comprises 12 residues. Germline V gives CDR1 SGHTA, CDR2 FQGNSA. In DNA, the CDR3 is TGTGCCAGCAGCCGAAGGTACAATGAGCAGTTCTTC. Amino acid sequence: CASSRRYNEQFF.

The rearrangement links TRBV9 to TRBJ2-7; TRBD2 matches 10 bases. This CDR3 spans 16 amino acids. The J segment lost 0 bases and the V segment lost 3 bases, leaving 6 bases of the junction unmatched. Germline-derived CDR1 and CDR2 are SGDLS and YYNGEE. This chain's CDR3 is CASSGSGTSVSYEQYF. The CDR3 DNA follows: TGTGCCAGCAGCGGATCCGGGACTAGCGTCTCCTACGAGCAGTACTTC.

This chain joins TRBV11-2 and TRBJ1-1; no reliable D call. There are 12 residues in the CDR3. The germline gives CDR1 SGHAT, CDR2 FQNNGV. The ends were cut back, 6 bases at V and 10 bases at J, with 15 bases in the middle. CDR3 region: CASRPNPGTAFF. The CDR3 DNA follows: TGTGCCAGCAGACCGAACCCGGGAACAGCTTTCTTT.